A single sample gave rise to the 12 T cell receptor beta chains below, sequenced in a study of graft-versus-host responses after intestinal transplantation. Repertoires were generated with immunoSEQ multiplex PCR, while TCRdb's copy carries only in-frame clones and drops some. The repertoire holds about 88,000 clones, with 85% to 95% as singletons. These receptors lack a known antigen. Here the sequenced sample was unstimulated CD4+ T cells sorted from spleen or lymph node cells, taken before transplant. All receptors derive from a human donor who was the organ donor for an intestinal transplant.

This chain connects TRBV6-5 to TRBJ1-5; D is ambiguous. Germline V gene lookup returns CDR1 MNHEY and CDR2 SVGAGI. Between the trimmed V and J ends, which lost 5 bases and 0 bases, there was a span of 8 bases. This CDR3 is 14 amino acids long. CDR3 sequence reads: CASSEEDSNQPQHF. The CDR3 DNA reads as TGTGCCAGCAGTGAGGAGGATAGCAATCAGCCCCAGCATTTT.

This clone has only one observation. The chain's CDR3 is CASSLNGGGEAFF. CDR3 DNA: TGTGCCAGCAGCTTAAACGGGGGAGGTGAAGCTTTCTTT. The rearrangement joins TRBV7-3 to TRBJ1-1; maybe TRBD1 (5 bases). Germline CDR1 and CDR2: SGHTA and FQGTGA. There are 13 residues in the CDR3. The ends were cut back, 1 base at V and 7 bases at J, with 10 bases in the middle.

The genes are TRBV10-3 and TRBJ1-2; 7 positions agree with TRBD1. V was pared by 2 bases and J by 4 bases, with 4 bases of the junction left unmatched. The CDR3 is made up of 14 amino acids. CDR1 and CDR2 from the germline V gene are ENHRY and SYGVKD. CDR3: CAISETQGIYGYTF. CDR3 nucleotides: TGTGCCATCAGTGAGACACAGGGGATCTATGGCTACACCTTC.

This chain links TRBV5-4 with TRBJ2-5; 10 bases are a match to TRBD2. J was trimmed by 0 bases and V by 2 bases; bases with no gene match: 1. Germline CDR1 is SGHNT and CDR2 is YYREEE (reference sequence). CDR3 length equals 15 residues. CDR3 loop: CASSLGLADQETQYF. In DNA, the CDR3 is TGTGCCAGCAGCTTAGGACTAGCGGACCAAGAGACCCAGTACTTC.

This chain links TRBV28 with TRBJ2-5, with TRBD2 matching over 10 bases. This CDR3 comprises 15 residues. Looked up from germline, CDR1 is MDHEN and CDR2 is SYDVKM. Germline trimming cut 6 bases from V and 4 bases from J; bases unmatched to any gene: 8. The CDR3 loop reads CASSLLAGGGETQYF. The CDR3 DNA reads as TGTGCCAGCAGCCTTTTAGCGGGAGGTGGAGAGACCCAGTACTTC.

V usage is TRBV4-1 and J usage is TRBJ2-5; TRBD1 aligns across 7 bases. The J call is uncertain, as TRBJ2-7 better fits the DNA end. The CDR3 runs 18 residues. The germline gives CDR1 MGHRA, CDR2 YSYEKL. CDR3 sequence (DNA): TGCGCCAGCAGCCACCATTCACCGGACAGGACCCCCTCCTACGAGCAGTACTTC. It specifies CASSHHSPDRTPSYEQYF.

The V call is TRBV27, the J call TRBJ2-2, with 8 bases aligning to TRBD2. Germline CDR1 reads MNHEY; CDR2 reads SMNVEV (reference sequence). The J segment lost 3 bases and the V segment lost 8 bases, leaving 17 bases of the junction unmatched. This CDR3 spans 18 amino acids. The CDR3 spells CASLPGLAVGGDTGELFF. CDR3 nucleotide sequence: TGTGCCAGCCTACCTGGACTAGCTGTAGGGGGGGACACCGGGGAGCTGTTTTTT.

The genes are TRBV25-1 and TRBJ1-2; 10 nucleotides line up with TRBD1. Germline-derived CDR1 and CDR2 are MGHDK and SYGVNS. The CDR3 is 15 residues long. V shed 3 bases and J 5 bases; nucleotides not matched to a gene: 6. CDR3 residues: CASSEEPGQGYGYTF. In DNA form, the CDR3 reads TGTGCCAGCAGTGAGGAGCCGGGACAGGGGTATGGCTACACCTTC.

The chain combines TRBV4-1 with TRBJ2-3; 9 bases map to TRBD2. V lost 4 bases to trimming and J lost 2 bases; unmatched junction nucleotides: 1. Germline-derived CDR1 and CDR2 are MGHRA and YSYEKL. The CDR3 totals 14 residues. The CDR3 bases are TGCGCCAGCAGCCGGGGACTAGCCACAGATACGCAGTATTTT. Amino acid sequence: CASSRGLATDTQYF.

This clone was seen only once. The chain links TRBV5-1 to TRBJ2-7, with 7 bases lining up with TRBD2. Trimming at V came to 2 bases and at J to 2 bases, leaving 7 bases not matched to a gene. There are 15 residues in the CDR3. Germline CDR1 and CDR2: SGHRS and YFSETQ. The CDR3 sequence: CASSFLSGAPYEQYF. The CDR3 DNA is TGCGCCAGCAGCTTTCTCAGCGGGGCCCCCTACGAGCAGTACTTC.

This sequence joins TRBV5-1 and TRBJ1-1, with D unresolved. Trimming pared 2 bases from V and 1 base from J, leaving 12 bases between. The CDR3 totals 15 residues. Germline V gene lookup returns CDR1 SGHRS and CDR2 YFSETQ. The CDR3 here is CASSFRGGENTEAFF. CDR3 in DNA: TGCGCCAGCAGCTTCCGGGGTGGGGAGAACACTGAAGCTTTCTTT.

The rearrangement uses TRBV5-4 and TRBJ2-5; 9 nucleotides match TRBD2. This CDR3 contains 15 residues. The trim removed 4 bases at V and 5 bases at J, leaving 9 bases unmatched. From germline, CDR1 is SGHNT and CDR2 YYREEE (reference sequence). The CDR3 spells CASSVPLAGSETQYF. The CDR3, as DNA: TGTGCCAGCAGCGTGCCTCTAGCGGGAAGCGAGACCCAGTACTTC.